Following are 4 T cell receptor beta chains from one sample sequenced in a study of shared clonotypes between healthy human individuals. The method was immunoSEQ multiplex PCR; TCRdb's version includes in-frame clones alone and lacks a portion of them. The sample contains approximately 530,000 clones, roughly 95% of which appear only once. Sample: naive CD4+ T cells sorted from blood. Subset here: CD45RA+ positively selected. These receptors were obtained from a woman aged 30 to 39 in good health.

The rearrangement uses TRBV19 and TRBJ2-3, with 13 nucleotides matching TRBD2. Germline values: CDR1 LNHDA, CDR2 SQIVND (reference sequence). Unmatched junction bases numbered 2, after V lost 5 bases and J lost 0 bases. CDR3 length: 16 amino acids. CDR3 in amino acids: CASSPGLAGSTDTQYF. CDR3 nucleotide sequence: TGTGCCAGTAGTCCGGGACTAGCGGGAAGCACAGATACGCAGTATTTT.

The rearrangement joins TRBV28 to TRBJ2-7; D not resolved. Germline lookup yields CDR1 MDHEN and CDR2 SYDVKM. Deletions cut 2 bases from V and 4 bases from J, with 15 bases between. The CDR3 spans 15 residues. Here the CDR3 reads CASSLASKGSYEQYF. CDR3 sequence (DNA): TGTGCCAGCAGTTTAGCGTCGAAAGGGTCGTACGAGCAGTACTTC.

The chain carries TRBV11-2 and TRBJ1-5; D unclear. Germline V gene sequence: CDR1 SGHAT, CDR2 FQNNGV. The V end lost 5 bases, the J end lost 4 bases, and 18 bases lay between the germline ends. The length of the CDR3 is 16 residues. CDR3 region: CASSPHGARCNQPQHF. The CDR3 coding sequence is TGTGCCAGCAGCCCCCACGGCGCCAGATGTAATCAGCCCCAGCATTTT.

The chain carries TRBV2 and TRBJ1-1; 9 bases fit TRBD1. Germline V gene sequence: CDR1 SNHLY, CDR2 FYNNEI. The CDR3 length is 13 residues. Unmatched junction bases numbered 2, after V lost 8 bases and J lost 1 base. CDR3 amino acids: CASGGQGNTEAFF. CDR3 in DNA: TGTGCCAGCGGGGGACAGGGGAACACTGAAGCTTTCTTT.